This TCR beta chain was recorded in a study of blood T cell repertoires in COVID-19. On the study more broadly: Samples came from the United States, Italy and Spain, spanning acute and convalescent COVID-19. Sample material is recorded as cDNA or gDNA derived from T cells, B-cell-depleted T cells, or PBMCs.

After removal of 3 bases from V and 6 bases from J, the junction contained 22 bases not matched to a gene. Germline loops: CDR1 LNHDA, CDR2 SQIVND (reference sequence). The CDR3 consists of 19 residues. A single count supports this clone. As originally analysed: Nucleated cell number was recorded as an estimate derived from reference gene primer amplification. The protocol was immunoSEQ multiplex PCR, while the TCRdb copy is restricted to in-frame clones and leaves out a portion. Clone size and the V and J calls come from that table; the DNA yielded D and trimming. The sample includes about 59,000 clones, 88% of them seen just once.

V is TRBV19 and J is TRBJ2-7; TRBD2 matches at 8 bases. The sequencing input was peripheral blood. This receptor was obtained from a woman older than 75 with active COVID-19. The CDR3 spells CASSMTFGQLVSGDAEQYF. For the CDR3, the DNA is TGTGCCAGTAGTATGACGTTCGGACAATTAGTTAGCGGGGACGCCGAGCAGTACTTC.